The 5 T cell receptor beta chains given below trace back to one sample, sequenced in a study of cytomegalovirus exposure and HLA in healthy donors. PCR used 60 Vbeta primers and 13 Jbeta primers. The data were produced by immunoSEQ multiplex PCR, yet TCRdb's version contains in-frame clones alone and is incomplete. The sample gives approximately 130,000 clones, 75% to 85% of which show up once; about 9.1% is in the top ten. Sample: PBMCs. Receptors originate from a woman between 45 and 60 years old in good health and CMV-seropositive.

The V call is TRBV27, the J call TRBJ2-3; 9 bases match TRBD2. The trim removed 2 bases at V and 0 bases at J, leaving 9 bases unmatched. The germline CDR1 and CDR2 sequences are MNHEY and SMNVEV (reference sequence). This CDR3 spans 18 amino acids. The CDR3 DNA is TGTGCCAGCAGTTTAAGAGCGGGGGGCTTACTTAGCACAGATACGCAGTATTTT. It is translated as CASSLRAGGLLSTDTQYF.

The J gene is TRBJ2-3, the V gene TRBV4-1; TRBD2 aligns across 14 bases. This CDR3 contains 18 residues. Germline lookup yields CDR1 MGHRA and CDR2 YSYEKL. J gave up 0 bases and V 4 bases, and 6 bases lay outside the gene matches. CDR3: CASSLRTSGGTSTDTQYF. The CDR3 region has the DNA TGCGCCAGCAGCCTAAGGACTAGCGGGGGGACTAGCACAGATACGCAGTATTTT.

V usage is TRBV2 and J usage is TRBJ2-7; no firm D call. V was trimmed by 8 bases and J by 0 bases, leaving 11 bases between them. The CDR3 has 13 residues. The germline gives CDR1 SNHLY, CDR2 FYNNEI. DNA of the CDR3: TGTGCCAGCCTAAGCTTCGACTCCTACGAGCAGTACTTC. Protein: CASLSFDSYEQYF.

The V gene is TRBV2, the J gene TRBJ1-3; D remains unclear. CDR1 and CDR2 (germline): SNHLY, FYNNEI. The CDR3 is 14 amino acids. Trimming removed 4 bases from V and 0 bases from J, with 7 bases in between. CDR3 protein: CASSVVSSGNTIYF. In DNA, the CDR3 is TGTGCCAGCAGTGTGGTGAGCTCTGGAAACACCATATATTTT.

Remarks on this clone: At one boundary the junction diverges from the germline segment, which might be a read error. The CDR3 bases are TGTGCTAGCAGCTTAGGCCAGGGGCCCCAAGAGACCCAGTACTTC. Translation: CASSLGQGPQETQYF. The V call is TRBV7-7, the J call TRBJ2-5; tentative D call: TRBD1 (6 bases). CDR3 size: 15 residues. The V gene's germline CDR1 is SSHAT and CDR2 FNYEAQ (reference sequence).